Presented here are 4 T cell receptor beta chains from one specimen sequenced in a study of read filtering for tumor transcriptome and immune sequencing. Molecular barcoded adaptors covering alpha/delta and beta/gamma chains were used on approximately 400 ng RNA. TCRdb redid the calling of the reads with MiXCR, one entry per CDR3 protein. Counted here are over 55,000 distinct CDR3 sequences, around 14% occurring once; the ten biggest clones make up roughly 41%. What was sequenced was a population of CD138-negative cells sorted from bone marrow. These receptors all stem from a donor aged 40 or over with multiple myeloma.

In this sample, this clonotype turned up many times. This chain links TRBV20-1 with TRBJ2-7, with 9 bases lining up with TRBD2. Germline-derived CDR1 and CDR2 are DFQATT and SNEGSKA (reference sequence). V gave up 1 base and J gave up 1 base; unmatched junction bases: 8. This CDR3 contains 16 residues. The CDR3 is CSARVISGRMSYEQYF. The CDR3 region has the DNA TGCAGTGCTAGAGTCATCAGCGGGAGGATGTCCTACGAGCAGTACTTC.

This clonotype was seen ten or more times. The rearrangement joins TRBV28 to TRBJ2-7; D remains unclear. CDR1 is MDHEN and CDR2 is SYDVKM in the germline V gene. V was trimmed by 3 bases and J by 3 bases, leaving 3 bases between them. This CDR3 contains 11 residues. This chain's CDR3 is CASSFFYEQYF. The CDR3 DNA follows: TGTGCCAGCAGTTTCTTCTACGAGCAGTACTTC.

This clonotype has at least ten counts. This chain joins TRBV6-1 and TRBJ1-1, with D perhaps matching TRBD1 (6 bases). V was clipped by 5 bases and J by 1 base, with 14 bases between them. The V gene's germline CDR1 is MNHNS and CDR2 SASEGT. The CDR3 length is 15 residues. The CDR3 sequence: CASSTGLQGNTEAFF. CDR3 nucleotide sequence: TGTGCCAGCAGTACGGGGTTACAGGGGAACACTGAAGCTTTCTTT.

There are many counts of this clonotype. V is TRBV12-3 or TRBV12-4 and J is TRBJ2-5; 10 bases map to TRBD2. V shed 5 bases and J 5 bases; nucleotides not matched to a gene: 5. This CDR3 is 14 amino acids long. CDR3 sequence: CASSPSGREETQYF. CDR3 DNA sequence: TGTGCCAGCAGTCCAAGCGGGAGGGAGGAGACCCAGTACTTC.